This T cell receptor (beta chain) was obtained from a study of T-cell memory formation after mild COVID-19. Study-wide results and limits: SARS-CoV-2 specificity was not confirmed for second-wave clones peaking on day 37. CD4+ bias marked clones expanding day 15 to 37, unlike balanced contracting clones. Pre-infection memory held some responding clones, suggesting pre-existing cross-reactive T cells responded.

Points on this clonotype: Its matching antigen is unknown. The junction differs from germline at one of its ends, possibly a read error.

TCRalpha and TCRbeta libraries used 5'RACE with constant-segment primers and UMIs. Via MiXCR, TCRdb re-called the 5' RACE reads, giving one row per CDR3 protein. This table has 250,000 to 400,000 distinct CDR3 sequences, roughly an eighth appearing once. This CDR3 has 15 amino acids. Germline V lookup: CDR1 SGDLS, CDR2 YYNGEE. This sequence was found in a man in his late teens or twenties who had mild COVID-19 (a few samples of this study predate the infection). Cell type and time point are not known. The genes are TRBV9 and TRBJ2-1, with TRBD1 matching over 7 bases. Source material: PBMCs or a T cell subset sorted from them (not recorded which). The CDR3 DNA reads TGTGCCAGCAGCCAACAGGGGAGCTCCTACACTGAGCAGTTCTTC. Translation: CASSQQGSSYTEQFF.